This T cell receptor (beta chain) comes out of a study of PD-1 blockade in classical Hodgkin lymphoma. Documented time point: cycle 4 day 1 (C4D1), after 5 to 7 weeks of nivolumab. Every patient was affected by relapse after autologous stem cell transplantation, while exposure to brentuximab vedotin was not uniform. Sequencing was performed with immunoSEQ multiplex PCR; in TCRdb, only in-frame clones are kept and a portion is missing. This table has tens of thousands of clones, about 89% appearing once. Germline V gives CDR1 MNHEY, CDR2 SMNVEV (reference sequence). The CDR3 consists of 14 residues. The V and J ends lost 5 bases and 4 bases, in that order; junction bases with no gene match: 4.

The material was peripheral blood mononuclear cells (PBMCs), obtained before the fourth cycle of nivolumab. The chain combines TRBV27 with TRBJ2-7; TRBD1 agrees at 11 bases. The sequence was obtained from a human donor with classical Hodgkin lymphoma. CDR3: CASSPGTGGYEQYF. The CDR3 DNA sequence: TGTGCCAGCAGTCCCGGGACAGGGGGATACGAGCAGTACTTC.